The present T cell receptor beta chain was sequenced within a study of post-analysis software for immune sequencing data. As for the study in general: The disease courses spanned relapsing-remitting, secondary progressive and progressive-relapsing forms of multiple sclerosis.

General study results and limits: Samples prepared in the same batch strongly co-clustered by F measure. Significantly decreased normalized Chao1 diversity was recorded for multiple sclerosis patients relative to controls. Patients showed TRBV5-6, TRBV5-1 and TRBV20-1 among a few TRBV segments more frequent than in controls.

In germline, CDR1 is MGHDK, CDR2 SYGVNS. The trim removed 1 base at V and 5 bases at J, leaving 6 bases unmatched. The CDR3 length is 16 residues. The authors incorporated unique molecular identifiers into the TCR beta cDNA libraries. T cells numbering about 0.95 to 10 million gave rise to 400,000 to 550,000 cDNA molecules. TCRdb reprocessed the PCR reads with MiXCR, giving one entry per CDR3 protein. The sample yields roughly 600,000 distinct CDR3 sequences, around 47% seen once. This clonotype was seen more than once but under ten times. What it binds is unknown. The sample consisted of blood. This clonotype was sampled from a girl aged 5-17 years with multiple sclerosis. The chain joins TRBV25-1 to TRBJ2-1, with 9 bases that match TRBD1. In DNA, the CDR3 is TGTGCCAGCAGTGAATGGGACAGGGCGCGTAACAATGAGCAGTTCTTC. It translates to CASSEWDRARNNEQFF.